The source of this T cell receptor (beta chain) is a study of naive CD8 T cells in extremely preterm neonates. Details on this clone: As yet, its antigen is unknown.

Germline-derived CDR1 and CDR2 are MDHEN and SYDVKM. This CDR3 region has 12 residues. The V end lost 1 base, the J end lost 5 bases, and 5 bases lay between the germline ends. Clones were read by immunoSEQ multiplex PCR, and TCRdb kept only the in-frame ones, dropping some. Among some 7,000 clones, about 98% were seen once, and the ten largest hold about 0.29%. The study, taken as a whole, reports: Compared with all age groups, preterm neonates showed less repertoire richness.

This TCR came from a human donor in good health. Sequencing was done on a sample of naive CD8+ T cells from blood. The rearrangement uses TRBV28 and TRBJ1-1; no clear D. The DNA of the CDR3 is TGTGCCAGCAGTTTATCGGGGACTGAAGCTTTCTTT. Amino acids: CASSLSGTEAFF.